This TCR beta chain came from a study of chemoradiotherapy in HPV16-positive cancers. Generated by immunoSEQ multiplex PCR, the TCRdb table keeps only in-frame clones and is missing some. The sample has more than 25,000 clones; about 93% are singletons. Unmatched junction bases numbered 9, after V lost 5 bases and J lost 2 bases. CDR1 and CDR2 from the germline V gene are SGHNT and YYREEE (reference sequence). This CDR3 region has 16 residues. This clonotype was obtained from a human donor with HPV-associated anogenital cancer. This chain uses TRBV5-4 with TRBJ2-3; 9 positions agree with TRBD2. The source was blood, collected from a patient who underwent chemoradiotherapy. CDR3 residues: CASRRRASGNTDTQYF. CDR3 nucleotide sequence: TGTGCCAGCAGGAGGAGGGCTAGCGGGAACACAGATACGCAGTATTTT. Variable domain in full (rest from reference TRBV5-4 and TRBJ2-3): ETGVTQSPTHLIKTRGQQVTLRCSSQSGHNTVSWYQQALGQGPQFIFQYYREEENGRGNFPPRFSGLQFPNYSSELNVNALELDDSALYLCASRRRASGNTDTQYFGPGTRLTVL.